This paragraph covers one T cell receptor (beta chain) sequence. The data were taken from a study of blood T cell repertoires in COVID-19. About the study: COVID-19 samples, acute and convalescent, were from the United States, Italy and Spain. PBMCs, B-cell-depleted T cells, or T cells provided the cDNA or gDNA that made up the material.

CDR3 size: 14 residues. V dropped 1 base and J dropped 5 bases, with 12 bases sitting between them. The germline gives CDR1 LGHNA, CDR2 YNFKEQ. The protocol was immunoSEQ multiplex PCR, while the TCRdb copy is restricted to in-frame clones and leaves out a portion. Of roughly 220,000 clones listed, roughly 80% are singletons. The receptor was derived from a woman aged 25 to 45 who had recovered from COVID-19. The sample taken for sequencing was peripheral blood. V and J are TRBV4-2 and TRBJ2-7; perhaps TRBD2 as D (6 bases). CDR3 sequence (DNA): TGTGCCAGCAGCCAAGCCGGGAGTATCGACGAGCAGTACTTC. Its translation: CASSQAGSIDEQYF.